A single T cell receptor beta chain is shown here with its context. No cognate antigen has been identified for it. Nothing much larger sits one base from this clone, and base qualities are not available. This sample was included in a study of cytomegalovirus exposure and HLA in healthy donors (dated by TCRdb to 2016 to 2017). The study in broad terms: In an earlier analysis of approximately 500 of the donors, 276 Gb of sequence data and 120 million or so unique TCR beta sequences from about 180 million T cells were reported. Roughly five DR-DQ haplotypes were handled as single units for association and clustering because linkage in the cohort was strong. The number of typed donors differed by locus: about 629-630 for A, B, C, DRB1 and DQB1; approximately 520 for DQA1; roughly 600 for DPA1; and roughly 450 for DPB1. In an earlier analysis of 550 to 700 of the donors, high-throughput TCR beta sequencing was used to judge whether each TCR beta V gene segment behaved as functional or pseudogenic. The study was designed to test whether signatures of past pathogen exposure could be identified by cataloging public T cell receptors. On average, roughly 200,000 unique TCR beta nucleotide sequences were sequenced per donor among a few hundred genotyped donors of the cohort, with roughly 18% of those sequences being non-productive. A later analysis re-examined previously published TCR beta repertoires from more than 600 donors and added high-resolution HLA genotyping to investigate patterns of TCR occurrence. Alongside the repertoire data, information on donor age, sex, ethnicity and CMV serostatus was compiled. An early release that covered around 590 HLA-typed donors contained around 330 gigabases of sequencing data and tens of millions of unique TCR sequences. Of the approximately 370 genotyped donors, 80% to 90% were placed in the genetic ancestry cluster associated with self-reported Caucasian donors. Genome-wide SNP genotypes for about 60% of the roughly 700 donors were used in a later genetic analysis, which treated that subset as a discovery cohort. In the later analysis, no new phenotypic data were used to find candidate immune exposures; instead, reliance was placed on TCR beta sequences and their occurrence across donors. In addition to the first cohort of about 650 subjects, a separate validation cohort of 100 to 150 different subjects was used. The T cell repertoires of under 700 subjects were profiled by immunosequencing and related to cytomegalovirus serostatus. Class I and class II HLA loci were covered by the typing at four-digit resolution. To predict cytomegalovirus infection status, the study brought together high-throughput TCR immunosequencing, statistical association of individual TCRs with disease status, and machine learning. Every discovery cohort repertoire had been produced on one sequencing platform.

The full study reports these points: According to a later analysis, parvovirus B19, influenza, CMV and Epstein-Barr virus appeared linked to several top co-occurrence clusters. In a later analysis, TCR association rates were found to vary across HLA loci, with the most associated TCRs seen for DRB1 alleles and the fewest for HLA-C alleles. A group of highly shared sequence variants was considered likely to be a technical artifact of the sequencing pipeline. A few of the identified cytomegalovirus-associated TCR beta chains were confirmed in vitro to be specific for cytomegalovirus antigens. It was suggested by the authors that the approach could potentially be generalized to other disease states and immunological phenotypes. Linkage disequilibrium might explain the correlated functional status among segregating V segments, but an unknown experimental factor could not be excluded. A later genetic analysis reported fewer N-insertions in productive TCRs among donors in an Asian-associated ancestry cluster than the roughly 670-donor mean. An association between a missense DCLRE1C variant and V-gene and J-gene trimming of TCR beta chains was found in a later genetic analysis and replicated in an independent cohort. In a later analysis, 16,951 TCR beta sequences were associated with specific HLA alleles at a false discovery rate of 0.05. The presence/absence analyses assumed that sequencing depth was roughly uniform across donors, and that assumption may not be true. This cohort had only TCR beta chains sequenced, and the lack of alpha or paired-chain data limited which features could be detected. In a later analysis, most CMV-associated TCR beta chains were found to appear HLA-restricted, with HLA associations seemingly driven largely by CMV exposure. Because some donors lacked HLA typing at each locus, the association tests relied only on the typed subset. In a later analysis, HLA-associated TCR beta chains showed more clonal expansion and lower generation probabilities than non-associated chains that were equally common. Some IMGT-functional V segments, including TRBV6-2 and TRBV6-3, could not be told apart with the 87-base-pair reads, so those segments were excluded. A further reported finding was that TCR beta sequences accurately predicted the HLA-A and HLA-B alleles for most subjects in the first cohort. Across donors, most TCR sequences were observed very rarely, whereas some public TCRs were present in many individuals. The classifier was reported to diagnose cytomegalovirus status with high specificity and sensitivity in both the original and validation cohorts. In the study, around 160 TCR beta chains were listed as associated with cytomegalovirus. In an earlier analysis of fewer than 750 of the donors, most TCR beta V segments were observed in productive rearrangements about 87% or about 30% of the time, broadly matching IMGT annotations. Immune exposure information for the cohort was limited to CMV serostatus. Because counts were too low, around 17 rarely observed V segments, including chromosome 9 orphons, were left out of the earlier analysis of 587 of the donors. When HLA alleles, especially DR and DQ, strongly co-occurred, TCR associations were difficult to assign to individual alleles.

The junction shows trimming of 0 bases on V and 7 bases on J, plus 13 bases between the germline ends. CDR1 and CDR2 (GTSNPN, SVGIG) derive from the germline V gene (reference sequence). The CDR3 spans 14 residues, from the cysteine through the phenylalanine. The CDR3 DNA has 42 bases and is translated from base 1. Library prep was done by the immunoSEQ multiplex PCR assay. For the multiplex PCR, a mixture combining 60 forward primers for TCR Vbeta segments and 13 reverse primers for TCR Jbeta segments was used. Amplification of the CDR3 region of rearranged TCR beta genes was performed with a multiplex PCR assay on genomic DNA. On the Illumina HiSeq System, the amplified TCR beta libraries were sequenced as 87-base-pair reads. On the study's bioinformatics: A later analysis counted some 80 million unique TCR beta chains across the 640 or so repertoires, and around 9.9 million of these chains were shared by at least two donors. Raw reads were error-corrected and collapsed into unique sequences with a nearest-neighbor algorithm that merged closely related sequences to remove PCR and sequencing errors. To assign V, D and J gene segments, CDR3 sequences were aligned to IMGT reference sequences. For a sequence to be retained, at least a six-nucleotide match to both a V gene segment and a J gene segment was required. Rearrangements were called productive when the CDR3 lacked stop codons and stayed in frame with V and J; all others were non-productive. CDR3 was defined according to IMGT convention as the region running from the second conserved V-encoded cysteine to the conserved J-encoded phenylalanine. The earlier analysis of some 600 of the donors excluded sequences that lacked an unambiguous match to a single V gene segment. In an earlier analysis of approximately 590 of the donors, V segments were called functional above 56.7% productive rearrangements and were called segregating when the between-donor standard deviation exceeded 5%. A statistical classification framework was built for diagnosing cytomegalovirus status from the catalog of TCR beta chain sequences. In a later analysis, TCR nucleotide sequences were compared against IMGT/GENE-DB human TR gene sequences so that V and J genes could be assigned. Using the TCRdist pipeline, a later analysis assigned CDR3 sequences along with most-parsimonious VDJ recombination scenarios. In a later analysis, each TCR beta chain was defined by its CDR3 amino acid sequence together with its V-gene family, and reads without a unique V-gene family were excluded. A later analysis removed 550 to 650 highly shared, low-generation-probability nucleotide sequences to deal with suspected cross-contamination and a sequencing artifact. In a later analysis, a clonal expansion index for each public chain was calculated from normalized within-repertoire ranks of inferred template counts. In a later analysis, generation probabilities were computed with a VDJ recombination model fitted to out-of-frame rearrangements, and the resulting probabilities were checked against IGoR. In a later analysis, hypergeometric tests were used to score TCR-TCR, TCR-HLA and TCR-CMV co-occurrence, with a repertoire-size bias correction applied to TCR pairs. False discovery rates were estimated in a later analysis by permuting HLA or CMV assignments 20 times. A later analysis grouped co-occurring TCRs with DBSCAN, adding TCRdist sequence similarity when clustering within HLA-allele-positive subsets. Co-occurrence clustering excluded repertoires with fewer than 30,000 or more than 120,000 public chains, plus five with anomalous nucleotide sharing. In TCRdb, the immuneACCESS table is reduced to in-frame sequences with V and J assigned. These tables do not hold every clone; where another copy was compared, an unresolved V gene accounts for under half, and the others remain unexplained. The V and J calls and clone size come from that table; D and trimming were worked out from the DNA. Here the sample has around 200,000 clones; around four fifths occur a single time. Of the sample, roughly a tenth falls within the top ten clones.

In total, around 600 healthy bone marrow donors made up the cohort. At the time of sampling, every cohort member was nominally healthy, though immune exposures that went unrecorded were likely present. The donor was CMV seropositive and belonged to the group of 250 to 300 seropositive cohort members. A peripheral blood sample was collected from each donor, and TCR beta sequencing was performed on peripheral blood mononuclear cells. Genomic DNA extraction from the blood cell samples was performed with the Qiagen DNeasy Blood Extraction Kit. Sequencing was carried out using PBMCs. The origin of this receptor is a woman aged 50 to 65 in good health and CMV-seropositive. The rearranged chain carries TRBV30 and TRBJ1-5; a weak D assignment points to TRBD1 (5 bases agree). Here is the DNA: TGTGCCTGGAGTGTAGGGGTAAGGAGACAGCCCCAGCATTTT. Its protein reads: CAWSVGVRRQPQHF.